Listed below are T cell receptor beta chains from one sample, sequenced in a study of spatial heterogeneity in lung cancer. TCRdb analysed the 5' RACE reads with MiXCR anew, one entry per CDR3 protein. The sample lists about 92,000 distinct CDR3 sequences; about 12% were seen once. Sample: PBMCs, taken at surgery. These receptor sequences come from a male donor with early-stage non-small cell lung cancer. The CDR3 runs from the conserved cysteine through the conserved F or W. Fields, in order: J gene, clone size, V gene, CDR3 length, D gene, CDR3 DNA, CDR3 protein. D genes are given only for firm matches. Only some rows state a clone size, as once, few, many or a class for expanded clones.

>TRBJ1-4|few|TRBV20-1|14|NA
TGCAGTGCTAGAGATGGGGGGCGAGTCGAAAAACTGTTTTTT
CSARDGGRVEKLFF
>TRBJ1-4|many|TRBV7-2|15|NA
TGTGCCAGCAGCTTTTCGGGGCCGACTAATGAAAAACTGTTTTTT
CASSFSGPTNEKLFF
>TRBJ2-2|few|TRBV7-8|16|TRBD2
TGTGCCAGCAGCTTAGCATCGGGAGGTGCCACCGGGGAGCTGTTTTTT
CASSLASGGATGELFF
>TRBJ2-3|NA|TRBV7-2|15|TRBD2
TGTGCCAGCAGCTTAAGGCGGGAGGTAACAGATACGCAGTATTTT
CASSLRREVTDTQYF
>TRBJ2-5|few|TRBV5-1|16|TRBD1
TGCGCCAGCGGTACTTCCCTGCAGGGGACAGAAGAGACCCAGTACTTC
CASGTSLQGTEETQYF
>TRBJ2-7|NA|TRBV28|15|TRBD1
TGTGCCAGCCTACCCTCGGGACAGGGGAGCAACGAGCAGTACTTC
CASLPSGQGSNEQYF
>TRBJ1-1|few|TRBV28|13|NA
TGTGCCAGCAGTTTACCCCCGGACAGTGAAGCTTTCTTT
CASSLPPDSEAFF
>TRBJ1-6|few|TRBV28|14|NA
TGTGCCAGCAATCCAGCGGCCAGAGGTTCACCCCTCCACTTT
CASNPAARGSPLHF
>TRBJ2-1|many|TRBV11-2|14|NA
TGTGCCAGCAGCCGCTCGGCAGGATACAATGAGCAGTTCTTC
CASSRSAGYNEQFF
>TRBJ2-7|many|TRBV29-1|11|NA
TGCAGCGTTGTGGTCACGGACGAGCAGTACTTC
CSVVVTDEQYF
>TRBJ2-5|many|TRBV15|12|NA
TGTGCCACCAGCAACTTCCAAGAGACCCAGTACTTC
CATSNFQETQYF
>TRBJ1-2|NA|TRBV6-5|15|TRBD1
TGTGCCAGCAGTTACGGGACAGGGGCTAACTATGGCTACACCTTC
CASSYGTGANYGYTF
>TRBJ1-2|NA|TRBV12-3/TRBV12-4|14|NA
TGTGCCAGCAGTTTGAGGGCAACTAACTATGGCTACACCTTC
CASSLRATNYGYTF
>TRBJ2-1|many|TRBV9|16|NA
TGTGCCAGCAGCGTATCGGGGCAGAGCTCCTACAATGAGCAGTTCTTC
CASSVSGQSSYNEQFF
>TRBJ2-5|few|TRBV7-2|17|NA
TGTGCCAGCAGCTTAACCCCCACAGGGCCGTACCAAGAGACCCAGTACTTC
CASSLTPTGPYQETQYF
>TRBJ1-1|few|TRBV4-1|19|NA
TGCGCCAGCAGCCAAGAAGGGGTTGGGACGAGTGCGGGGAACACTGAAGCTTTCTTT
CASSQEGVGTSAGNTEAFF
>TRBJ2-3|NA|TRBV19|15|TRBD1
TGTGCCAGTAGTAACACAGGGGGCCGCACAGATACGCAGTATTTT
CASSNTGGRTDTQYF
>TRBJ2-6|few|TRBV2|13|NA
TGTGCCAGCAAGCTGTCGGGGGCCAACGTCCTGACTTTC
CASKLSGANVLTF
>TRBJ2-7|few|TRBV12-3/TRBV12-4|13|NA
TGTGCCAGCAGGCTCGGGGCCCAATACGAGCAGTACTTC
CASRLGAQYEQYF
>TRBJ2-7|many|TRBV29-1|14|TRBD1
TGCAGCGTTGGGACAGGGGGGTCCTACTACGAGCAGTACTTC
CSVGTGGSYYEQYF
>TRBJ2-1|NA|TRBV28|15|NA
TGTGCCAGCAGTTTCCCTTGGGAGACCTACAATGAGCAGTTCTTC
CASSFPWETYNEQFF
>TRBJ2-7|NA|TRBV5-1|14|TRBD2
TGCGCCAGCAGCTCAGGACTAGCGGGGAGTGAGCAGTACTTC
CASSSGLAGSEQYF
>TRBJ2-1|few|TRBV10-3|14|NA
TGTGCCATCAGCTCACAGGGTGGTGGTAATGAGCAGTTCTTC
CAISSQGGGNEQFF
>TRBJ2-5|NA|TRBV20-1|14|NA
TGCAGTGCTAGTGGGTACAGGGATGGGGAGACCCAGTACTTC
CSASGYRDGETQYF
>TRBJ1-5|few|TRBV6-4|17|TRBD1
TGTGCCAGCAGTCCCAGTGGTTCCAGGGGGAGGAGTCAGCCCCAGCATTTT
CASSPSGSRGRSQPQHF
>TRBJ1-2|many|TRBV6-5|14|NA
TGTGCCAGCAGTTACGCAGGGAGCATCTATGGCTACACCTTC
CASSYAGSIYGYTF
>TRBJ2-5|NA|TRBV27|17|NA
TGTGCCAGCAGTTTACTCGGACAGCCTGCGCGCCAAGAGACCCAGTACTTC
CASSLLGQPARQETQYF
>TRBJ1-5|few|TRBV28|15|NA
TGTGCCAGCAGTTTGGAAAGGGATTGGAATCAGCCCCAGCATTTT
CASSLERDWNQPQHF
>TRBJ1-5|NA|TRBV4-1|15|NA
TGCGCCAGCAGCCAAGAAGGGCAGTTTAATCAGCCCCAGCATTTT
CASSQEGQFNQPQHF
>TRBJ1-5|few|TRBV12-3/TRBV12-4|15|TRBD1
TGTGCCAGCAGCCGGACAGGGGTGAGCAATCAGCCCCAGCATTTT
CASSRTGVSNQPQHF
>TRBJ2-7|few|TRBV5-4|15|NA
TGTGCCAGCAGGGGTAGTCCCGGGGACTTCTACGAGCAGTACTTC
CASRGSPGDFYEQYF
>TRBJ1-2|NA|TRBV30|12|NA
TGTGCCTGGAGTCAACCCCCAGGAGGCTACACCTTC
CAWSQPPGGYTF
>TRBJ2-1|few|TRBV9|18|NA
TGTGCCAGCAGCGTAAGGCCTGGAGCGGATAGCTCCTACAATGAGCAGTTCTTC
CASSVRPGADSSYNEQFF
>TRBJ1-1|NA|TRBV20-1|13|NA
TGCAGTGCTAGAGATGCGGGGGGCACTGAAGCTTTCTTT
CSARDAGGTEAFF
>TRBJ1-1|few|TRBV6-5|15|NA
TGTGCCACCAAAGGTGGTGGCCGCATGAACACTGAAGCTTTCTTT
CATKGGGRMNTEAFF
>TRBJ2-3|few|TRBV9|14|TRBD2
TGTGCCAGCAGTTATAGGGAGGGGATAGATACGCAGTATTTT
CASSYREGIDTQYF